This T cell receptor beta chain was retrieved from a study of blood T cell repertoires in COVID-19. As for the study in general: COVID-19 samples from acute and convalescent phases originated in the United States, Italy and Spain. The cDNA or gDNA used as material had been derived from T cells, B-cell-depleted T cells, or PBMCs.

Using immunoSEQ multiplex PCR, the repertoire was profiled, and TCRdb retains in-frame clones only, with some absent. The table shows approximately 290,000 clones, with 87% occurring only once. Germline-derived CDR1 and CDR2 are SGHAT and FQNNGV. The V and J ends lost 0 bases and 4 bases respectively, with 10 bases between them. The CDR3 sequence is 14 residues long. This clonotype was sampled from a man younger than 35 with active or convalescent COVID-19. The genes are TRBV11-2 and TRBJ2-7; TRBD2 is a possible D gene (5 bases). Material for sequencing was peripheral blood. The CDR3 region is CASSLEAGGYEQYF. The DNA for the CDR3 is TGTGCCAGCAGCTTAGAGGCGGGTGGTTACGAGCAGTACTTC.